A single sample gave rise to the 13 T cell receptor beta chains below, sequenced in a study of cytomegalovirus exposure and HLA in healthy donors. The primer mix had 60 Vbeta and 13 Jbeta primers. Repertoires were generated with immunoSEQ multiplex PCR, while TCRdb's copy carries only in-frame clones and drops some. The sample consists of fewer than 130,000 clones, 60% to 85% of them appearing once. What was sequenced was PBMCs. The receptor source for this set is a female donor in good health and CMV-seropositive.

The chain carries TRBV6-4 and TRBJ1-3; the D gene is possibly TRBD1 (6 bases). The CDR3 is 10 amino acids. V was shortened by 5 bases and J by 15 bases, with 11 bases between the two germline ends. Germline CDR1 and CDR2: MRHNA and SNTAGT. This chain's CDR3 is CASSSGHRYF. The CDR3 nucleotides are TGTGCCAGCAGTTCGGGACATCGATATTTT.

V and J are TRBV7-9 and TRBJ1-1, with D tentatively TRBD1 (5 bases). The germline gives CDR1 SEHNR, CDR2 FQNEAQ (reference sequence). The V gene lost 0 bases and the J gene lost 3 bases, with 11 bases spanning the gap. This CDR3 region has 15 residues. The CDR3: CASSLAGARDTEAFF. In nucleotides, the CDR3 is TGTGCCAGCAGCTTAGCAGGGGCTCGGGACACTGAAGCTTTCTTT.

This chain uses TRBV27 with TRBJ2-7; no reliable D call. The CDR3 extends over 15 amino acids. Germline loops: CDR1 MNHEY, CDR2 SMNVEV (reference sequence). Trimming stripped 8 bases from V and 0 bases from J, with 17 bases between. CDR3 amino acids: CASGAPRYLSYEQYF. In DNA form, the CDR3 reads TGTGCCAGCGGTGCCCCTAGGTATCTCTCCTACGAGCAGTACTTC.

This clone has only a few counts. The chain has TRBV7-2 and TRBJ2-1; 11 bases agree with TRBD2. Germline trimming cut 4 bases from V and 3 bases from J; bases unmatched to any gene: 5. Germline V lookup: CDR1 SGHTA, CDR2 FQGNSA. The CDR3 sequence is 16 residues long. For the CDR3, the DNA is TGTGCCAGCAGCTCGGAACTAGCGGGGGTCTACAATGAGCAGTTCTTC. Protein product: CASSSELAGVYNEQFF.

The chain recombines TRBV19 with TRBJ1-2, with 7 bases that match TRBD1. The CDR3 is made up of 13 amino acids. The germline V gene has CDR1 LNHDA and CDR2 SQIVND (reference sequence). Trimming at V came to 6 bases and at J to 3 bases, leaving 4 bases not matched to a gene. Here the CDR3 reads CASRQGQHYGYTF. CDR3 in DNA: TGTGCCAGTAGACAGGGGCAGCACTATGGCTACACCTTC.

This clone has only a few counts. The chain recombines TRBV7-2 with TRBJ2-7; 12 nucleotides match TRBD2. Losses at the gene ends were 2 bases for V and 3 bases for J; bases not matched to a gene: 8. CDR1 is SGHTA and CDR2 is FQGNSA in the germline V gene. There are 17 residues in the CDR3. The CDR3 sequence is CASSLSRSSGRDYEQYF. The CDR3 DNA sequence: TGTGCCAGCAGCTTAAGCCGTTCTAGCGGGAGGGACTACGAGCAGTACTTC. Based on the CDR3 plus reference TRBV7-2 and TRBJ2-7, the full variable domain is GAGVSQSPSNKVTEKGKDVELRCDPISGHTALYWYRQSLGQGLEFLIYFQGNSAPDKSGLPSDRFSAERTGGSVSTLTIQRTQQEDSAVYLCASSLSRSSGRDYEQYFGPGTRLTVT.

This chain links TRBV18 with TRBJ2-7; 12 bases are a match to TRBD2. CDR3 size: 15 residues. V was clipped by 3 bases and J by 7 bases; unmatched bases: 7. CDR1 KGHSH and CDR2 LQKENI come from the germline V gene. As DNA, the CDR3 is TGTGCCAGCTCACCCGGGACTAGCGGGTCTTGGGAGCAGTACTTC. Translated, it gives CASSPGTSGSWEQYF.

The V and J genes are TRBV5-4 and TRBJ2-1; TRBD2 matches 16 bases. The CDR3 consists of 19 residues. V shed 4 bases and J 9 bases; nucleotides not matched to a gene: 16. The germline V gene encodes CDR1 SGHNT and CDR2 YYREEE (reference sequence). CDR3 DNA sequence: TGTGCCAGCAGCACGGGACTAGCGGGAGGGACCTCCCGGGTGGGTGAGCAGTTCTTC. Encoded protein: CASSTGLAGGTSRVGEQFF.

J is TRBJ2-2 and V is TRBV6-6; 7 bases fit TRBD1. The CDR3 sequence is 16 residues long. The J segment lost 3 bases and the V segment lost 6 bases, leaving 10 bases of the junction unmatched. The germline CDR1 and CDR2 sequences are MNHNY and SVGAGI (reference sequence). CDR3 sequence: CASRAINQGDTGELFF. In nucleotides, the CDR3 is TGTGCCAGCAGGGCCATCAACCAGGGGGACACCGGGGAGCTGTTTTTT.

The chain uses TRBV21-1 and TRBJ2-3; TRBD1 is taken as the D call from the table, unchecked against the DNA. TRBV21-1 is given as a pseudogene. The CDR3 is 16 amino acids. The DNA for the CDR3 is TGTGCCAGCAGCAAACAGGGGGGCTGGAGCACAGATACGCAGTATTTT. It is translated as CASSKQGGWSTDTQYF.

The J gene is TRBJ2-7, the V gene TRBV6-1; 8 nucleotides match TRBD2. V trimming: 5 bases; J trimming: 3 bases; junction bases outside the gene matches: 6. Germline V gene data show CDR1 as MNHNS and CDR2 as SASEGT. The CDR3 covers 14 residues. CDR3 DNA: TGTGCCAGCAGTCCACCAGGGACTAGCTACGAGCAGTACTTC. Translated, it gives CASSPPGTSYEQYF.

Note on this clone: A junction end diverges from the germline sequence, so it may reflect a read error. This chain uses TRBV7-9 with TRBJ1-1; D unclear. Germline-derived CDR1 and CDR2 are SEHNR and FQNEAQ (reference sequence). The CDR3 contains 18 residues. The CDR3 DNA is TGTTCCAGCAGCTTAGTTTTCGGAGGAGGAGTCAGCCTCACTGAAGCTTTCTTT. Amino acids: CSSSLVFGGGVSLTEAFF.

The chain carries TRBV29-1 and TRBJ2-7, with D maybe TRBD2 (6 bases). V shed 4 bases and J shed 6 bases, with 13 bases lying between them. The CDR3 is 12 residues long. Germline V gene sequence: CDR1 SQVTM, CDR2 ANQGSEA. Here the CDR3 reads CSVGGLGGEQYF. The DNA of the CDR3 is TGCAGCGTTGGAGGACTGGGGGGCGAGCAGTACTTC.